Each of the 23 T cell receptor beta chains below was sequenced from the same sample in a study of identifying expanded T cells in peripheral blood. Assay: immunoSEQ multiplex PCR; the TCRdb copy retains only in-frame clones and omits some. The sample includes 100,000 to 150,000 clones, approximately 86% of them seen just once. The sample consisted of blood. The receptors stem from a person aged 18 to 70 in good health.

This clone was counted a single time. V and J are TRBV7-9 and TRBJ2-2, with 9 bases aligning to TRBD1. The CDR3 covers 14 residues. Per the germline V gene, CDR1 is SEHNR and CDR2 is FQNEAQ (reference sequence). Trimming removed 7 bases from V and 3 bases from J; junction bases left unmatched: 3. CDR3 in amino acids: CASMDRGYTGELFF. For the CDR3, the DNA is TGTGCCAGCATGGACAGGGGCTACACCGGGGAGCTGTTTTTT. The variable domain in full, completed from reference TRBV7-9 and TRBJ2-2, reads DTGVSQNPRHKITKRGQNVTFRCDPISEHNRLYWYRQTLGQGPEFLTYFQNEAQLEKSRLLSDRFSAERPKGSFSTLEIQRTEQGDSAMYLCASMDRGYTGELFFGEGSRLTVL.

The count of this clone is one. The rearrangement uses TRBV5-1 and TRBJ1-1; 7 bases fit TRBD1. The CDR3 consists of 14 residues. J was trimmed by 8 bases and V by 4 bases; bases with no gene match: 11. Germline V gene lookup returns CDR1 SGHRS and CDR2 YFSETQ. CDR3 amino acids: CASSRQGETREAFF. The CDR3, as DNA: TGCGCCAGCAGCCGCCAGGGGGAGACCCGGGAAGCTTTCTTT.

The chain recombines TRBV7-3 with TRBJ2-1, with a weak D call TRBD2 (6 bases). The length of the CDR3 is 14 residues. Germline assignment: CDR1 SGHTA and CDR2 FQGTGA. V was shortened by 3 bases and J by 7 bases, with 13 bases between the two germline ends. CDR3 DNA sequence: TGTGCCAGCAGCTTCGATAGCGGAAGGAATGAGCAGTTCTTC. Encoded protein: CASSFDSGRNEQFF.

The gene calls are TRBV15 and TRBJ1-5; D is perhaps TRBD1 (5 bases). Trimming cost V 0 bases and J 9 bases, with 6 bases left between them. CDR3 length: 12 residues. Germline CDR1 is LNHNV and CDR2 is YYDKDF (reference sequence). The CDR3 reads CATSRDRGPQHF. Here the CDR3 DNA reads TGTGCCACCAGCAGAGATAGGGGGCCCCAGCATTTT.

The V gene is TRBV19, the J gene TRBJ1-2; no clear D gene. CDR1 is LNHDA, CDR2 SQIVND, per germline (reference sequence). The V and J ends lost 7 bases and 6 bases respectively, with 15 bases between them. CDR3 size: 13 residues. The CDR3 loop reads CASKSPQANGYTF. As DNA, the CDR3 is TGTGCCAGTAAGTCCCCCCAGGCAAATGGCTACACCTTC.

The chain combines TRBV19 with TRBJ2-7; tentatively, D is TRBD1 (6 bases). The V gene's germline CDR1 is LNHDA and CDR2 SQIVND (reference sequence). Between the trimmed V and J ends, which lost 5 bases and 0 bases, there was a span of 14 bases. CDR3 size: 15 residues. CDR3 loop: CASSLTGLSSYEQYF. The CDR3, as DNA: TGTGCCAGTAGTTTGACAGGTCTTAGCTCCTACGAGCAGTACTTC.

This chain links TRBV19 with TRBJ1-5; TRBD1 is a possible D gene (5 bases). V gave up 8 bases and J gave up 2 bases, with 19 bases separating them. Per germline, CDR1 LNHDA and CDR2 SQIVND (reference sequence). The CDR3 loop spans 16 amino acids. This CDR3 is CASERRQSRGNQPQHF. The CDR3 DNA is TGTGCCAGTGAGAGACGACAGTCGAGGGGCAATCAGCCCCAGCATTTT.

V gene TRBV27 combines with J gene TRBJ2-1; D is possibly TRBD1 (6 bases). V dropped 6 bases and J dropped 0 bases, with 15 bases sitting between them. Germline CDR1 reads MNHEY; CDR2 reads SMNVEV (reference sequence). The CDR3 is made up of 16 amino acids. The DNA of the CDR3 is TGTGCCAGCAGCTTACAGGGATGGAGCTCCTACAATGAGCAGTTCTTC. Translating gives CASSLQGWSSYNEQFF.

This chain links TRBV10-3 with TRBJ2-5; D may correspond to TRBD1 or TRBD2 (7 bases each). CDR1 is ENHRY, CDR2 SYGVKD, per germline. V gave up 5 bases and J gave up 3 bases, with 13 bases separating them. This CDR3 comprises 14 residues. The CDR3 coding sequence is TGTGCCATCAGTCAGGGGGGGAATGAAGAGACCCAGTACTTC. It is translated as CAISQGGNEETQYF.

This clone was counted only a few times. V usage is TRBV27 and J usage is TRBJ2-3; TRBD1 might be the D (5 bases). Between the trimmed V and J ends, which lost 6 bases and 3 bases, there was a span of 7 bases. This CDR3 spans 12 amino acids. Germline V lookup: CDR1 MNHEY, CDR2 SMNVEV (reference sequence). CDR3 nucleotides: TGTGCCAGCAGACACAGGACAGATACGCAGTATTTT. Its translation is CASRHRTDTQYF.

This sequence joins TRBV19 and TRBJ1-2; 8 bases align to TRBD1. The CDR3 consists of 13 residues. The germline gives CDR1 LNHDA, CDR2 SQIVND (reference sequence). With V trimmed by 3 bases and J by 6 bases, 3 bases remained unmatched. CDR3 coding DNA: TGTGCCAGTAGTATTCGGACAGGGAATGGCTACACCTTC. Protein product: CASSIRTGNGYTF.

CDR3 protein: CATNRDRGPAEKLFF. Written as DNA, the CDR3 is TGTGCCACAAACCGGGACAGGGGGCCGGCGGAAAAACTGTTTTTT. The chain has TRBV2 and TRBJ1-4; 12 bases are a match to TRBD1. CDR1 and CDR2 from the germline V gene are SNHLY and FYNNEI. The CDR3 runs 15 residues. V trimming: 10 bases; J trimming: 8 bases; junction bases outside the gene matches: 11. Full variable domain (rest looked up from reference TRBV2 and TRBJ1-4): EPEVTQTPSHQVTQMGQEVILRCVPISNHLYFYWYRQILGQKVEFLVSFYNNEISEKSEIFDDQFSVERPDGSNFTLKIRSTKLEDSAMYFCATNRDRGPAEKLFFGSGTQLSVL.

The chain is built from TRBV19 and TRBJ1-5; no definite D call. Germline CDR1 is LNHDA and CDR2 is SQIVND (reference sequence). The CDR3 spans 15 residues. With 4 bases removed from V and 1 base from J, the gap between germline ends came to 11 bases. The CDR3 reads CASSKGDLSNQPQHF. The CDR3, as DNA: TGTGCCAGTAGTAAGGGTGACCTAAGCAATCAGCCCCAGCATTTT. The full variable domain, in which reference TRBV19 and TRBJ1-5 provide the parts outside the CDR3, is DGGITQSPKYLFRKEGQNVTLSCEQNLNHDAMYWYRQDPGQGLRLIYYSQIVNDFQKGDIAEGYSVSREKKESFPLTVTSAQKNPTAFYLCASSKGDLSNQPQHFGDGTRLSIL.

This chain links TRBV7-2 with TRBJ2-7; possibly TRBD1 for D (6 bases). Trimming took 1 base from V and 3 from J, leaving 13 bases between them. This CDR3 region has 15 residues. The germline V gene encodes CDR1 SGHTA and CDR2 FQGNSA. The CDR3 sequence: CASSLGQGPYYEQYF. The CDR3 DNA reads TGTGCCAGCAGCTTAGGGCAGGGGCCATACTACGAGCAGTACTTC. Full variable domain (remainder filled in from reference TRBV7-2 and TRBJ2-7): GAGVSQSPSNKVTEKGKDVELRCDPISGHTALYWYRQSLGQGLEFLIYFQGNSAPDKSGLPSDRFSAERTGGSVSTLTIQRTQQEDSAVYLCASSLGQGPYYEQYFGPGTRLTVT.

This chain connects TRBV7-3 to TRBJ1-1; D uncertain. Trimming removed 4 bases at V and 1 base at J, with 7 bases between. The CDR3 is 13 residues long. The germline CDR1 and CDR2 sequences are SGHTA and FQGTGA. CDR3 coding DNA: TGTGCCAGCAGCTCATCGGCGAACACTGAAGCTTTCTTT. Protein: CASSSSANTEAFF. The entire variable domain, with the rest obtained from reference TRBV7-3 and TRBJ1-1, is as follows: GAGVSQTPSNKVTEKGKYVELRCDPISGHTALYWYRQSLGQGPEFLIYFQGTGAADDSGLPNDRFFAVRPEGSVSTLKIQRTERGDSAVYLCASSSSANTEAFFGQGTRLTVV.

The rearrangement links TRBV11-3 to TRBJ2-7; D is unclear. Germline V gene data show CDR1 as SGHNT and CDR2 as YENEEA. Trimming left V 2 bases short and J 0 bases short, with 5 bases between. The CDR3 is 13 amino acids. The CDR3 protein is CASSLNTSYEQYF. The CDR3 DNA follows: TGTGCCAGCAGCTTAAACACCTCCTACGAGCAGTACTTC.

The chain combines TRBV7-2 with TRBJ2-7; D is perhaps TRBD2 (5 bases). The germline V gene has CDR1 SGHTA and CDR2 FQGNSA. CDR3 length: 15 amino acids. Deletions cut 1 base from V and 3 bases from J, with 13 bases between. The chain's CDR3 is CASSLDARTFYEQYF. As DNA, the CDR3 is TGTGCCAGCAGCTTAGACGCTAGGACTTTCTACGAGCAGTACTTC.

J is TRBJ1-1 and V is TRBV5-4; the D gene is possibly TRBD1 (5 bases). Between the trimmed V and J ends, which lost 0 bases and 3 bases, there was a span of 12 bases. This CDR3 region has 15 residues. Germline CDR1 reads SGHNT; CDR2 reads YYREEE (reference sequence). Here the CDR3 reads CASSLAGSGDTEAFF. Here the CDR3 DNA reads TGTGCCAGCAGCTTGGCGGGGTCGGGGGACACTGAAGCTTTCTTT.

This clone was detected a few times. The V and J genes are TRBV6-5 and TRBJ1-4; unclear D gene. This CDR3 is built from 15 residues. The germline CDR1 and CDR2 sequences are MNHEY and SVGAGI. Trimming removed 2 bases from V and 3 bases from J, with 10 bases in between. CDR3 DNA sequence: TGTGCCAGCAGTTACCGGCTGATGTCTAATGAAAAACTGTTTTTT. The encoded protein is CASSYRLMSNEKLFF.

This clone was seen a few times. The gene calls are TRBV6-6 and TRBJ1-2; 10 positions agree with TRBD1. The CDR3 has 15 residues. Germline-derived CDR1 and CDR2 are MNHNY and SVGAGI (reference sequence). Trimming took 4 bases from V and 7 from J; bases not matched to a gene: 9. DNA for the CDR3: TGTGCCAGCAGTTTAGGGACAGGGGAGGGTGGTGGCTACACCTTC. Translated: CASSLGTGEGGGYTF.

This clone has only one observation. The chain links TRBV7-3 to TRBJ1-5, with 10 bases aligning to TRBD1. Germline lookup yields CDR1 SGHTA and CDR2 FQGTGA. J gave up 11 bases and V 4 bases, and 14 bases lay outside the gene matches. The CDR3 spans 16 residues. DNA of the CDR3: TGTGCCAGCAGCTCCTCGGACAGGGGGTACCTTTGGACCCAGCATTTT. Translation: CASSSSDRGYLWTQHF.

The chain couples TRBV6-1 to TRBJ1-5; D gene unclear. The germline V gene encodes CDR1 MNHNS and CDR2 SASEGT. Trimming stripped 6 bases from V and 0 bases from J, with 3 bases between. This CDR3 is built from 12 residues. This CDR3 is CASRVSNQPQHF. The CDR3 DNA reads TGTGCCAGCAGGGTTAGCAATCAGCCCCAGCATTTT.

The CDR3 spells CASSFDLSNQPQHF. CDR3 nucleotides: TGTGCCAGCAGCTTTGACTTGAGCAATCAGCCCCAGCATTTT. V and J are TRBV6-1 and TRBJ1-5; D remains unclear. The length of the CDR3 is 14 residues. V lost 6 bases, J lost 1 base, and 10 bases lay in between. Germline CDR1 and CDR2: MNHNS and SASEGT.